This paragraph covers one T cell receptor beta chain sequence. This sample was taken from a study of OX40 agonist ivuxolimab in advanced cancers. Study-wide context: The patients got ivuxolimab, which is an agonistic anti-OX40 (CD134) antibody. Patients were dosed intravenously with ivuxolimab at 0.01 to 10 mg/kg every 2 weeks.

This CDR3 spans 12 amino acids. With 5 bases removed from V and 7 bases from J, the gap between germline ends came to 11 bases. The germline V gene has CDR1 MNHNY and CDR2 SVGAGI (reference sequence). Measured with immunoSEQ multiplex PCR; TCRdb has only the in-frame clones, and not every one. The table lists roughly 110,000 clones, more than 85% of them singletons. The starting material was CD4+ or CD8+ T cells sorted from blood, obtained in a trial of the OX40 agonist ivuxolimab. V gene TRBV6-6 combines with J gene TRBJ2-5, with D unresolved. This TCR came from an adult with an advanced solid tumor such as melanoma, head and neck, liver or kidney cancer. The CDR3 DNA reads TGTGCCAGCAGTGCGACTTACCCGACCCAGTACTTC. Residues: CASSATYPTQYF.